This paragraph reports one T cell receptor beta chain. V was pared by 2 bases and J by 3 bases, with 19 bases between. The germline CDR1 and CDR2 sequences are MNHEY and SMNVEV (reference sequence). This CDR3 is built from 17 residues. The table came from immunoSEQ multiplex PCR; TCRdb's copy has only in-frame clones and leaves some out. In the table there are 40,000 to 50,000 clones, under 90% of which are singletons. This sample is part of a study of T cell changes during pregnancy in multiple sclerosis. The origin of this receptor is a female donor with multiple sclerosis, enrolled in a pregnancy study. V and J are TRBV27 and TRBJ1-1; unclear D gene. The sequencing used CD4+ T cells from peripheral blood mononuclear cells, collected before pregnancy. CDR3 DNA sequence: TGTGCCAGCAGTTTAAAGAGGTCATCCTCGCGGGACACTGAAGCTTTCTTT. Amino acid sequence: CASSLKRSSSRDTEAFF.